A selection of T cell receptor beta chains follows, all from one sample in a study of CD8 T cells in Susac syndrome. Each CDR3 protein gets one entry after TCRdb re-called the immunoSEQ multiplex PCR reads with MiXCR. The sample gives more than 65,000 distinct CDR3 sequences, 85% to 95% of which show up once; around 0.61% is in the top ten. The sequenced sample was CD8+ T cells from PBMCs. These receptors originate from a human donor with multiple sclerosis. Each CDR3 is given with its conserved first and last residue. D genes are given only for firm matches. Size is stated for part of the rows, as once, few or many counts, or as a class when the clone is expanded.

length	D	V	J	size	CDR3	DNA
13	-	TRBV6-2/TRBV6-3	TRBJ2-1	-	CASSLIAENEQFF	TGTGCCAGCAGTTTGATAGCGGAGAATGAGCAGTTCTTC
11	-	TRBV27	TRBJ2-3	-	CAIQGTDTQYF	TGTGCCATTCAGGGCACAGATACGCAGTATTTT
15	TRBD1	TRBV27	TRBJ1-2	-	CASSPIGQVNYGYTF	TGTGCCAGCAGTCCTATCGGACAGGTTAACTATGGCTACACCTTC
13	-	TRBV5-4	TRBJ2-3	-	CASSFTYTDTQYF	TGTGCCAGCAGCTTTACCTACACAGATACGCAGTATTTT
17	-	TRBV4-3	TRBJ1-2	-	CASSPGWGYQLVDGYTF	TGCGCCAGCAGCCCTGGGTGGGGGTACCAACTGGTCGATGGCTACACCTTC
12	-	TRBV7-9	TRBJ2-7	-	CASSLLGDSAYF	TGTGCCAGCAGCTTACTTGGAGACTCCGCATACTTC
15	-	TRBV24-1	TRBJ1-2	-	CATSDSRDSNYGYTF	TGTGCCACCAGTGATAGCCGGGATTCTAATTATGGCTACACCTTC
14	-	TRBV7-3	TRBJ2-5	-	CASSLTGYQETQYF	TGTGCCAGCAGCCTTACAGGATACCAAGAGACCCAGTACTTC
13	-	TRBV12-3/TRBV12-4	TRBJ2-3	-	CASSPIAEDTQYF	TGTGCCAGCAGTCCGATAGCGGAAGATACGCAGTATTTT
11	-	TRBV28	TRBJ2-7	-	CASFGTYEQYF	TGTGCCAGCTTCGGGACCTACGAGCAGTACTTC
15	-	TRBV20-1	TRBJ2-1	-	CSARKGQGPYNEQFF	TGCAGTGCTCGAAAGGGGCAGGGGCCTTACAATGAGCAGTTCTTC
16	TRBD1	TRBV25-1	TRBJ2-1	-	CASIDRQGEVWGRQFF	TGTGCCAGCATAGACAGACAGGGGGAAGTTTGGGGTAGGCAGTTCTTC
12	-	TRBV29-1	TRBJ2-1	once	CSVDSGYNEQFF	TGCAGCGTTGATAGCGGTTACAATGAGCAGTTCTTC
15	-	TRBV24-1	TRBJ2-5	-	CATSPKEGPSETQYF	TGTGCCACCAGCCCCAAGGAGGGGCCCAGTGAGACCCAGTACTTC
13	-	TRBV20-1	TRBJ2-2	-	CSARDQRDIELFF	TGCAGTGCTAGAGATCAACGGGACATTGAGCTGTTTTTT
13	TRBD1	TRBV24-1	TRBJ2-1	-	CATSDGQVNEQFF	TGTGCCACCAGTGACGGACAGGTAAATGAGCAGTTCTTC
12	-	TRBV4-1	TRBJ2-1	-	CASSRTYNEQFF	TGCGCCAGCAGCCGGACGTACAATGAGCAGTTCTTC
15	TRBD1	TRBV23-1	TRBJ1-2	-	CASSRAGQGAGGYTF	TGCGCCAGCAGTCGAGCGGGACAGGGGGCTGGTGGCTACACCTTC
15	TRBD2	TRBV9	TRBJ2-1	-	CASSPSQRGYNEQFF	TGTGCCAGCAGCCCCTCCCAGCGGGGGTACAATGAGCAGTTCTTC
16	TRBD2	TRBV25-1	TRBJ2-5	-	CASSELLAGYQETQYF	TGTGCCAGCAGTGAATTGCTAGCGGGGTACCAAGAGACCCAGTACTTC
15	-	TRBV3-1	TRBJ1-6	-	CASSPSAVGGSPLHF	TGTGCCAGCAGCCCCTCCGCGGTTGGGGGGTCACCCCTCCACTTT
15	-	TRBV6-2/TRBV6-3	TRBJ1-5	-	CASIDSSNYNQPQHF	TGTGCCAGCATCGACTCGAGTAACTACAATCAGCCCCAGCATTTT
14	-	TRBV30	TRBJ2-7	-	CAWSGTDSSYEQYF	TGTGCCTGGAGTGGGACAGATAGCTCCTACGAGCAGTACTTC
16	-	TRBV9	TRBJ2-7	-	CASSVESGPTFYEQYF	TGTGCCAGCAGCGTAGAATCAGGGCCGACTTTCTACGAGCAGTACTTC
15	-	TRBV27	TRBJ2-1	once	CASSLLADTYNEQFF	TGTGCCAGCAGTTTACTAGCTGATACCTACAATGAGCAGTTCTTC
16	TRBD1	TRBV20-1	TRBJ2-3	-	CSARAKSGGITDTQYF	TGCAGTGCTAGAGCCAAATCAGGGGGCATCACAGATACGCAGTATTTT
14	TRBD2	TRBV20-1	TRBJ2-7	-	CSASAAGDSYEQYF	TGCAGTGCCTCCGCAGCGGGGGACTCCTACGAGCAGTACTTC
15	-	TRBV11-2	TRBJ2-1	-	CASSARHGTYNEQFF	TGTGCCAGCAGCGCGAGACATGGGACGTACAATGAGCAGTTCTTC
14	-	TRBV13	TRBJ1-1	-	CASSPIRGDTEAFF	TGTGCCAGCAGCCCCATTCGGGGAGACACTGAAGCTTTCTTT
13	-	TRBV2	TRBJ2-7	-	CASSDGGIYEQYF	TGTGCCAGCAGTGATGGCGGAATCTACGAGCAGTACTTC
14	-	TRBV27	TRBJ1-2	-	CASSFGQGGDGYTF	TGTGCCAGCAGTTTTGGCCAGGGAGGGGATGGCTACACCTTC
14	-	TRBV9	TRBJ2-1	-	CASRAGTDYNEQFF	TGTGCCAGTAGAGCGGGCACCGACTACAATGAGCAGTTCTTC
15	-	TRBV7-6	TRBJ2-7	-	CASSSTTGQGYEQYF	TGTGCCAGCAGCTCCACTACAGGGCAGGGGTACGAGCAGTACTTC
14	-	TRBV21-1	TRBJ1-2	-	CASIAALIGYGYTF	TGTGCCAGCATTGCGGCACTTATTGGATATGGCTACACCTTC
13	-	TRBV20-1	TRBJ1-2	once	CSAKSGDHYGYTF	TGCAGTGCAAAGTCGGGGGACCACTATGGCTACACCTTC